This T cell receptor (beta chain) came from a study of shared clonotypes between healthy human individuals. V was pared by 2 bases and J by 6 bases, with 9 bases between. The CDR3 runs to 12 residues. In germline, CDR1 is SGHKS, CDR2 YYEKEE (reference sequence). Naive CD8 cells, CD45RO-negative and positively selected for CCR7, excluded terminally differentiated effector memory CD45RA+ cells. The authors split each subset's genomic DNA evenly across several immunoSEQ plates. Clones were read by immunoSEQ multiplex PCR, and TCRdb kept only the in-frame ones, dropping some. The table lists some 2,000,000 clones, about 94% of them singletons.

The sequencing sample was made of naive CD8+ T cells sorted from blood. The chain is built from TRBV5-5 and TRBJ2-7; D not resolved. The TCR comes from a man aged 18 to 29 in good health. The CDR3 region is CASSFIGFEQYF. CDR3 sequence (DNA): TGTGCCAGCAGCTTTATAGGGTTCGAGCAGTACTTC.